These 27 T cell receptor beta chains came from one sample sequenced in a study of cytomegalovirus exposure and HLA in healthy donors. Primers: 60 Vbeta forward and 13 Jbeta reverse. Some clones are missing from TCRdb's copy, which holds only in-frame ones; the method was immunoSEQ multiplex PCR. The data show about 230,000 clones, more than 70% seen once. The sample taken for sequencing was PBMCs. The receptor set was obtained from a human donor in good health.

The chain joins TRBV18 to TRBJ2-1, with D uncertain. Trimming removed 1 base from V and 5 bases from J, with 6 bases in between. This CDR3 region has 13 residues. CDR1 KGHSH and CDR2 LQKENI come from the germline V gene. The CDR3: CASSPRHNNEQFF. In nucleotides, the CDR3 is TGTGCCAGCTCACCACGGCACAACAATGAGCAGTTCTTC.

This sequence joins TRBV5-5 and TRBJ1-3; unclear D gene. CDR1 is SGHKS and CDR2 is YYEKEE in the germline V gene (reference sequence). V was shortened by 4 bases and J by 0 bases, with 14 bases between the two germline ends. This CDR3 has 16 residues. The CDR3 region has the DNA TGTGCCAGCAGCGCGTTCGAGGATAGCTCTGGAAACACCATATATTTT. The encoded protein is CASSAFEDSSGNTIYF.

The rearrangement uses TRBV28 and TRBJ2-1; D might be TRBD1 (6 bases). This CDR3 contains 18 residues. V gave up 4 bases and J gave up 2 bases, with 21 bases separating them. Germline V gene sequence: CDR1 MDHEN, CDR2 SYDVKM. DNA of the CDR3: TGTGCCAGCAGTTCACTGCTTCACAGGGTTTCCACCTACAATGAGCAGTTCTTC. Residues: CASSSLLHRVSTYNEQFF.

With regard to this clone: The junction and the germline gene differ at one end; a read error may be behind it. V is TRBV7-7 and J is TRBJ2-7, with 8 bases aligning to TRBD2. From germline, CDR1 is SSHAT and CDR2 FNYEAQ (reference sequence). This CDR3 spans 13 amino acids. The CDR3 bases are TGTGCTAGCAGCCTAAATAGCGGGAACGAGCAGTACTTC. Its protein product is CASSLNSGNEQYF.

The gene calls are TRBV7-2 and TRBJ1-1, with TRBD1 identical over 7 bases. The CDR3 loop spans 14 amino acids. From germline, CDR1 is SGHTA and CDR2 FQGNSA. V lost 5 bases, J lost 0 bases, and 3 bases stayed unmatched. The CDR3 reads CASSRGQLNTEAFF. CDR3 bases: TGTGCCAGCAGCCGGGGACAGTTGAACACTGAAGCTTTCTTT.

This chain links TRBV2 with TRBJ1-3; tentative D call: TRBD1 (5 bases). The V end was cut by 9 bases, the J end by 5 bases, with 11 bases between. The germline V gene has CDR1 SNHLY and CDR2 FYNNEI. The CDR3 runs 12 residues. The CDR3 sequence: CASQGFRNTIYF. In DNA form, the CDR3 reads TGTGCCAGTCAGGGTTTCAGAAACACCATATATTTT.

This clone was seen once. The CDR3 bases are TGTGCCAGCAGCTTAGGGACGACAACCGGGGAGCTGTTTTTT. Amino acid sequence: CASSLGTTTGELFF. This chain connects TRBV13 to TRBJ2-2; D gene unclear. CDR3 length: 14 amino acids. Deletions cut 0 bases from V and 5 bases from J, with 7 bases between. Germline-derived CDR1 and CDR2 are PRHDT and FYEKMQ (reference sequence).

The rearrangement links TRBV28 to TRBJ2-7; D not certain. The CDR3 has 14 residues. V was cut by 9 bases and J by 0 bases, with 15 bases left in between. From germline, CDR1 is MDHEN and CDR2 SYDVKM. CDR3 in amino acids: CASTPTYSSYEQYF. The CDR3 DNA sequence: TGTGCCAGTACGCCGACTTATAGCTCCTACGAGCAGTACTTC.

V gene TRBV19 combines with J gene TRBJ2-7; the D gene is possibly TRBD1 (6 bases). V lost 8 bases to trimming and J lost 2 bases, with 25 bases between them. The CDR3 sequence is 17 residues long. Germline-derived CDR1 and CDR2 are LNHDA and SQIVND (reference sequence). The DNA of the CDR3 is TGTGCCAGTGGCACAAACCCAGGCAGGGGAAATCCCTACGAGCAGTACTTC. Its protein is CASGTNPGRGNPYEQYF.

This chain connects TRBV5-4 to TRBJ1-3, with 12 bases fitting TRBD1. CDR1 SGHNT and CDR2 YYREEE come from the germline V gene (reference sequence). The ends lost 4 bases at V and 3 bases at J; junction bases unmatched: 8. The CDR3 is 17 amino acids. CDR3 in amino acids: CASSRMGQGAYGNTIYF. The CDR3 DNA sequence: TGTGCCAGCAGCCGAATGGGACAGGGGGCTTATGGAAACACCATATATTTT. Full variable domain (rest looked up from reference TRBV5-4 and TRBJ1-3): ETGVTQSPTHLIKTRGQQVTLRCSSQSGHNTVSWYQQALGQGPQFIFQYYREEENGRGNFPPRFSGLQFPNYSSELNVNALELDDSALYLCASSRMGQGAYGNTIYFGEGSWLTVV.

This rearrangement joins TRBV6-5 to TRBJ2-7, with D unresolved. The CDR3 sequence is 15 residues long. Per the germline V gene, CDR1 is MNHEY and CDR2 is SVGAGI. V gave up 0 bases and J gave up 0 bases, with 9 bases separating them. The CDR3 DNA sequence: TGTGCCAGCAGTTACTCGGGTCCTAGCTCCTACGAGCAGTACTTC. Residues: CASSYSGPSSYEQYF.

The CDR3 sequence: CASSTFRGPITDTQYF. The CDR3 region has the DNA TGTGCCAGCAGCACCTTCAGGGGGCCGATCACAGATACGCAGTATTTT. The chain joins TRBV7-9 to TRBJ2-3; 8 bases map to TRBD1. Per germline, CDR1 SEHNR and CDR2 FQNEAQ (reference sequence). This CDR3 is 16 amino acids long. V lost 5 bases, J lost 2 bases, and 9 bases stayed unmatched.

The chain carries TRBV30 and TRBJ1-2, with 7 positions matching TRBD1. The CDR3 covers 13 residues. With 2 bases clipped from V and 6 bases from J, the junction kept 6 bases outside the gene matches. Germline loops: CDR1 GTSNPN, CDR2 SVGIG (reference sequence). The CDR3, as DNA: TGTGCCTGGAGTAGGACAGGTTATGATGGCTACACCTTC. It is translated as CAWSRTGYDGYTF.

The genes are TRBV2 and TRBJ2-1; the D is unclear. The CDR3 contains 11 residues. Trimming took 4 bases from V and 5 from J, leaving 3 bases between them. Germline values: CDR1 SNHLY, CDR2 FYNNEI. The CDR3 sequence: CASSADNEQFF. DNA of the CDR3: TGTGCCAGCAGTGCCGACAATGAGCAGTTCTTC.

This clone is a singleton in its sample. As DNA, the CDR3 is TGCGCCAGCAGCTTTGGACAGGGGGAGACCCAGTACTTC. Translating gives CASSFGQGETQYF. The rearrangement links TRBV5-1 to TRBJ2-5, with 9 positions matching TRBD1. V dropped 2 bases and J dropped 5; count of bases not matched to a gene: 1. This CDR3 region has 13 residues. The germline V gene encodes CDR1 SGHRS and CDR2 YFSETQ.

This clone was seen only a few times. The chain combines TRBV5-4 with TRBJ2-5, with 7 bases that match TRBD2. The germline CDR1 and CDR2 sequences are SGHNT and YYREEE (reference sequence). CDR3 length equals 14 residues. V shed 0 bases and J 3 bases; nucleotides not matched to a gene: 2. The CDR3 DNA follows: TGTGCCAGCAGCTTGGGGGGGGGAGAAGAGACCCAGTACTTC. Encoded protein: CASSLGGGEETQYF.

The chain has TRBV28 and TRBJ1-4; 10 bases match TRBD1. V lost 5 bases and J lost 8; bases outside the gene matches: 8. The CDR3 runs to 15 residues. The germline CDR1 and CDR2 sequences are MDHEN and SYDVKM. The chain's CDR3 is CASSPRDRGLEKLFF. The DNA of the CDR3 is TGTGCCAGCAGTCCCCGGGACAGGGGCTTGGAAAAACTGTTTTTT.

In nucleotides, the CDR3 is TGTGCCAGCAGCTTAATCCCCGCGGCCGGGGTCTATGGCTACACCTTC. Protein: CASSLIPAAGVYGYTF. The chain uses TRBV11-2 and TRBJ1-2; D gene ambiguous. Germline values: CDR1 SGHAT, CDR2 FQNNGV. Deletions cut 2 bases from V and 4 bases from J, with 17 bases between. The CDR3 is made up of 16 amino acids.

Notes on this clone: A junction boundary mismatches the germline segment, possibly from a read error. The chain recombines TRBV7-9 with TRBJ2-2; 7 positions match TRBD1. CDR3 size: 16 residues. Looked up from germline, CDR1 is SEHNR and CDR2 is FQNEAQ (reference sequence). The CDR3 nucleotides read TGTTCCAGCAGCATAGGGATGACAGGGCGTTCCGGGGAGCTGTTTTTT. Translating gives CSSSIGMTGRSGELFF. Complete variable domain (other parts from reference TRBV7-9 and TRBJ2-2): DTGVSQNPRHKITKRGQNVTFRCDPISEHNRLYWYRQTLGQGPEFLTYFQNEAQLEKSRLLSDRFSAERPKGSFSTLEIQRTEQGDSAMYLCSSSIGMTGRSGELFFGEGSRLTVL.

Comments on this clone: An end of the junction differs from the germline gene, which may be a read error. The chain joins TRBV7-9 to TRBJ2-5; D is possibly TRBD2 (5 bases). Germline V gives CDR1 SEHNR, CDR2 FQNEAQ (reference sequence). The CDR3 length is 14 residues. For the CDR3, the DNA is TGTTCCAGCAGCTCTCCGAGGGCCGAAAGGGCCCAGTACTTC. Translated, it gives CSSSSPRAERAQYF.

The chain is built from TRBV6-5 and TRBJ1-2; the D gene is possibly TRBD1 (5 bases). Germline-derived CDR1 and CDR2 are MNHEY and SVGAGI. The CDR3 sequence is 15 residues long. V lost 0 bases and J 4 bases, leaving 12 bases between the germline ends. CDR3 protein: CASSYSGGGRYGYTF. The CDR3 region has the DNA TGTGCCAGCAGTTACTCGGGGGGGGGACGCTATGGCTACACCTTC.

This sequence joins TRBV6-5 and TRBJ1-3; D call uncertain. Germline assignment: CDR1 MNHEY and CDR2 SVGAGI. The CDR3 totals 15 residues. The germline V and J ends were trimmed by 10 bases and 0 bases, with 16 bases remaining between them. CDR3 amino acids: CATGLRASSGNTIYF. CDR3 nucleotides: TGTGCCACCGGACTACGGGCCTCCTCTGGAAACACCATATATTTT.

The chain joins TRBV2 to TRBJ1-5, with 7 bases lining up with TRBD1. Trimming at V came to 3 bases and at J to 6 bases, leaving 5 bases not matched to a gene. Germline CDR1 and CDR2: SNHLY and FYNNEI. The CDR3 extends over 14 amino acids. The CDR3 region is CASSEGTDGQPQHF. The DNA for the CDR3 is TGTGCCAGCAGTGAGGGGACAGACGGTCAGCCCCAGCATTTT.

The CDR3, as DNA: TGTGCCAGCAGTGTGGGTTTGAGGTCCGAGCAGTACTTC. Amino acid sequence: CASSVGLRSEQYF. V is TRBV2 and J is TRBJ2-7; D not certain. Germline-derived CDR1 and CDR2 are SNHLY and FYNNEI. This CDR3 has 13 amino acids. The V gene lost 4 bases and the J gene lost 6 bases, with 13 bases spanning the gap. The variable domain in full, with the rest retrieved from reference TRBV2 and TRBJ2-7, is EPEVTQTPSHQVTQMGQEVILRCVPISNHLYFYWYRQILGQKVEFLVSFYNNEISEKSEIFDDQFSVERPDGSNFTLKIRSTKLEDSAMYFCASSVGLRSEQYFGPGTRLTVT.

V gene TRBV11-3 combines with J gene TRBJ2-3; possibly TRBD2 for D (5 bases). The CDR3 length is 14 residues. Trimming removed 5 bases from V and 2 bases from J, with 11 bases in between. The germline V gene encodes CDR1 SGHNT and CDR2 YENEEA. The CDR3 loop is CASSLRTSTDTQYF. DNA for the CDR3: TGTGCCAGCAGCCTAAGGACTTCCACAGATACGCAGTATTTT.

This chain connects TRBV11-2 to TRBJ2-1; possibly TRBD2 for D (5 bases). CDR1 is SGHAT and CDR2 is FQNNGV in the germline V gene. This CDR3 is built from 12 residues. V was cut by 6 bases and J by 4 bases, with 7 bases left in between. CDR3 sequence: CASRSGYNEQFF. For the CDR3, the DNA is TGTGCCAGCAGGAGCGGTTACAATGAGCAGTTCTTC.

This chain links TRBV15 with TRBJ2-1; TRBD2 aligns across 14 bases. Germline trimming cut 3 bases from V and 6 bases from J; bases unmatched to any gene: 4. The CDR3 consists of 16 residues. Germline values: CDR1 LNHNV, CDR2 YYDKDF (reference sequence). The CDR3 protein is CATSRGTSGRGNEQFF. In DNA, the CDR3 is TGTGCCACCAGCAGGGGGACTAGCGGGAGAGGCAATGAGCAGTTCTTC.